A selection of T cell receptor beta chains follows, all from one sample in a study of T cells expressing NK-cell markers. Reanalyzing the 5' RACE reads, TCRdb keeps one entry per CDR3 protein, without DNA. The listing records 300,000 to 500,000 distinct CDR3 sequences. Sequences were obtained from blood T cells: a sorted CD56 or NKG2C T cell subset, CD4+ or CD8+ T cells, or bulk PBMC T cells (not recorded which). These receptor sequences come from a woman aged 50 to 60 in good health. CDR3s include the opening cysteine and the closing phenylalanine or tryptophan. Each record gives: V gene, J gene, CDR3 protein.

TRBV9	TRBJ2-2	CASSELAQSGTGELFF
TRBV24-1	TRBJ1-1	CATSETGTGRAEAFF
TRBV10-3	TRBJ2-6	CAISGQIDYSGANVLTF
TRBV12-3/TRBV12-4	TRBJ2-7	CANARAGDTEQYF
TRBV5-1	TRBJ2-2	CASSLSRQGAGELFF
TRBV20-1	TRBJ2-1	CSAVGQGDEQFF
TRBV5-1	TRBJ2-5	CASSLADRQETQYF
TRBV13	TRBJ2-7	CASSLFDSYEQYF
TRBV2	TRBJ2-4	CASRIRLAGKNIQYF
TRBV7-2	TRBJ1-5	CASSPNSGGSNQPQHF
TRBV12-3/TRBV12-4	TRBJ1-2	CASRGQDYTYGYTF
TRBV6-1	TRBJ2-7	CASSEETSGSYEQYF
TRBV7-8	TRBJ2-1	CASSPGQGPNEQFF
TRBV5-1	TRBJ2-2	CASSRGAAGTSITGELFF
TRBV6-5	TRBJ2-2	CASSLGGKPNTGELFF
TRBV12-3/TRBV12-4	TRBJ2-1	CASSIRDYDNEQFF
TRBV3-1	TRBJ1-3	CASSPETTGNTIYF
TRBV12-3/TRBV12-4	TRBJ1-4	CASSLALGAAEKLFF
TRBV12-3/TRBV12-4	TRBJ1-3	CASSSGLSGNTIYF
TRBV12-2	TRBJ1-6	CASRFGGQPGQYNSPLHF
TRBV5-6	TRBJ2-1	CASSFPLAGVYEQFF